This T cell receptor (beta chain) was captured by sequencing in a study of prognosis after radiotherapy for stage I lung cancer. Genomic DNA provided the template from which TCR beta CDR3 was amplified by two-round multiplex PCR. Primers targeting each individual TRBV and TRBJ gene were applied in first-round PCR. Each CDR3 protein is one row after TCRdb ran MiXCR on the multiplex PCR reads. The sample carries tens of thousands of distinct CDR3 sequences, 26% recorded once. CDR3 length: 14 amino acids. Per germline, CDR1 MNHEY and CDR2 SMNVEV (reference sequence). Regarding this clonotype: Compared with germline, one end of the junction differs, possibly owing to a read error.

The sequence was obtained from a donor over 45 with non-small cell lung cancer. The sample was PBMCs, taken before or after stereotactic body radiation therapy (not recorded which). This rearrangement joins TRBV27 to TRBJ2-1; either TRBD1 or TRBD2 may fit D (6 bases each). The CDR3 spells CTSSSRGLYNEQFF. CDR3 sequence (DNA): TGTACCAGCAGTTCCAGGGGACTGTACAATGAGCAGTTCTTC.